This T cell receptor beta chain comes out of a study of response to subunit inactivated influenza vaccine (dated 2018 in TCRdb). Regarding the study in general: Deep quantitative T cell receptor repertoire profiling was used in the study to track responses to a trivalent subunit inactivated influenza vaccine.

The germline V gene yields SGHDN for CDR1 and FVKESK for CDR2. Cut back by 4 bases and 9 bases, the V and J ends lie 19 bases apart. Inclusive of the bounding cysteine and phenylalanine, the CDR3 is 14 residues long. The entry retains the CDR3 DNA only, 42 bases that are in frame from base 1. Results and caveats for the whole study, not just this receptor: According to the authors, only a limited number of new T cells may be recruited by each seasonal influenza vaccination.

This clonotype was observed a handful of times. This clone's antigen is unknown. Per-base quality was not reported, and no clone a single base away is much larger than it. The library was obtained by RT-PCR. Sequencing used an Illumina HiSeq 2500. In-frame beta chains were kept once TCRdb had trimmed the public reads at Q25 with fastp and called clones with MiXCR. Rows are unified per CDR3 protein, each entry keeping the most common DNA and genes. In all, the sample holds hundreds of thousands of distinct CDR3 sequences, and approximately 15% of those were seen once. Clones ranked in the top ten supply 9.5% to 13% of the sample.

The sequencing used PBMCs from blood, collected 11 to 12 days after vaccination. This receptor chain uses TRBV14 and TRBJ2-7, with the D call perhaps TRBD1 or TRBD2, each one matching 5 bases. This sequence originates from a man aged 50 or older who received an inactivated influenza vaccine. Donor details come from another sample of the same person, matched by shared clones. This receptor has the CDR3 CASSPTRGRVGQYF. The nucleotides are TGTGCCAGCAGCCCTACCCGGGGCCGCGTGGGGCAGTACTTC.